A single sample gave rise to the 30 T cell receptor beta chains below, sequenced in a study of T cells in severe cutaneous drug reactions. The patients sequenced had a carbamazepine-induced Stevens-Johnson syndrome or toxic epidermal necrolysis reaction. Bulk and single-cell libraries used iRepertoire multiplex PCR with TCR subtype-specific primers. Reprocessing the multiplex PCR reads, TCRdb reports a single entry for every CDR3 protein and omits DNA. This repertoire includes 1,500 or so distinct CDR3 sequences. Sequences were obtained from PBMCs. The receptor set was obtained from a human donor with Stevens-Johnson syndrome, a severe cutaneous drug reaction.

According to its frequency, this clonotype is medium-sized. The gene calls are TRBV28 and TRBJ1-1. Germline V gives CDR1 MDHEN, CDR2 SYDVKM. This CDR3 spans 16 amino acids. The CDR3 spells CASSLDITKKNTEAFF.

By frequency, this clonotype is medium-sized. The rearrangement links TRBV27 to TRBJ2-1. The CDR3 is 15 amino acids. The germline gives CDR1 MNHEY, CDR2 SMNVEV (reference sequence). The CDR3 loop is CASNKELGLSNEQFF.

Frequency places this clonotype as medium-sized (0.01 to 0.1%). The gene calls are TRBV5-1 and TRBJ2-1; without DNA, the TCRdb call of TRBD2 cannot be checked. The germline gives CDR1 SGHRS, CDR2 YFSETQ. The CDR3 consists of 15 residues. The CDR3 protein is CASSREYSSYNEQFF.

The CDR3 region is CSAIYRDPYEQYF. The chain employs TRBV20-1 and TRBJ2-7; TCRdb's D call, TRBD1, is unchecked because there is no DNA. In germline, CDR1 is DFQATT, CDR2 SNEGSKA (reference sequence). The CDR3 is 13 residues long.

This clonotype is identified as medium-sized (0.01 to 0.1%) from frequency. The rearrangement links TRBV4-2 to TRBJ2-1. This CDR3 comprises 17 residues. Germline V gene sequence: CDR1 LGHNA, CDR2 YNFKEQ. The CDR3: CASSRKPSGERYNEQFF.

Its frequency marks this clonotype as medium-sized (0.01 to 0.1%). The gene calls are TRBV7-2 and TRBJ2-7; TCRdb designates TRBD2, a call that cannot be tested without DNA. Germline assignment: CDR1 SGHTA and CDR2 FQGNSA. This CDR3 region has 16 residues. CDR3 loop: CASSASLAGGQGEQYF.

V is TRBV18 and J is TRBJ2-7; TCRdb names TRBD1, which stays unverified in the absence of DNA. Germline V gene sequence: CDR1 KGHSH, CDR2 LQKENI. This CDR3 comprises 12 residues. CDR3: CAGSWGVDEQYF.

In terms of frequency, this clonotype is medium-sized (0.01 to 0.1%). The rearrangement joins TRBV27 to TRBJ1-2; there is no DNA to check the TCRdb D call of TRBD1. This CDR3 spans 15 amino acids. CDR1 is MNHEY, CDR2 SMNVEV, per germline (reference sequence). CDR3 sequence reads: CASSGRQDTNYGYTF.

Judged by frequency, this clonotype is medium-sized (0.01 to 0.1%). The chain links TRBV11-2 to TRBJ2-7. The germline V gene encodes CDR1 SGHAT and CDR2 FQNNGV. The CDR3 loop spans 11 amino acids. The CDR3 loop is CASSTAYEQYF.

Frequency places this clonotype as large. This sequence joins TRBV25-1 and TRBJ1-1. The CDR3 is 14 residues long. In germline, CDR1 is MGHDK, CDR2 SYGVNS. CDR3 region: CASSERAGHTEAFF.

By frequency, this clonotype is large. The rearrangement joins TRBV28 to TRBJ2-1; the TCRdb call, TRBD2, lacks DNA for checking. Germline V gives CDR1 MDHEN, CDR2 SYDVKM. The CDR3 has 14 residues. CDR3 residues: CASSDRGLAVRQFF.

The rearrangement joins TRBV20-1 to TRBJ1-1; TCRdb gives TRBD1 as the D gene, but with no DNA this cannot be confirmed. Per the germline V gene, CDR1 is DFQATT and CDR2 is SNEGSKA (reference sequence). The CDR3 is 14 amino acids. CDR3 region: CSAPDRAKNTEAFF.

Frequency places this clonotype as medium-sized. The rearrangement joins TRBV7-2 to TRBJ2-5; as DNA is missing, the TRBD1 call by TCRdb cannot be tested. Germline CDR1 and CDR2: SGHTA and FQGNSA. This CDR3 comprises 16 residues. This CDR3 reads CASSSHRDRLAGTQYF. The whole variable domain, filled in from reference TRBV7-2 and TRBJ2-5, reads GAGVSQSPSNKVTEKGKDVELRCDPISGHTALYWYRQSLGQGLEFLIYFQGNSAPDKSGLPSDRFSAERTGGSVSTLTIQRTQQEDSAVYLCASSSHRDRLAGTQYFGPGTRLLVL.

Its frequency marks this clonotype as medium-sized. This chain links TRBV15 with TRBJ1-4; as DNA is missing, the TRBD1 call by TCRdb cannot be tested. Germline CDR1 LNHNV, CDR2 YYDKDF (reference sequence). The CDR3 has 16 residues. The CDR3 sequence: CATSRVGSGASEKLFF.

Frequency places this clonotype as large (0.1 to 1%). The chain has TRBV28 and TRBJ2-5; TCRdb designates TRBD2, a call that cannot be tested without DNA. Germline assignment: CDR1 MDHEN and CDR2 SYDVKM. The CDR3 contains 16 residues. CDR3 sequence reads: CASSFRASGRRETQYF.

Judged by frequency, this clonotype is medium-sized (0.01 to 0.1%). This chain joins TRBV15 and TRBJ2-6. Germline V gives CDR1 LNHNV, CDR2 YYDKDF (reference sequence). The CDR3 extends over 16 amino acids. CDR3 region: CATSRDWESGANVLTF. Looking up the rest from reference TRBV15 and TRBJ2-6 gives the full variable domain: DAMVIQNPRYQVTQFGKPVTLSCSQTLNHNVMYWYQQKSSQAPKLLFHYYDKDFNNEADTPDNFQSRRPNTSFCFLDIRSPGLGDTAMYLCATSRDWESGANVLTFGAGSRLTVL.

In terms of frequency, this clonotype is medium-sized. CDR3 region: CASRGDRGTDTQYF. The gene calls are TRBV14 and TRBJ2-3; absent DNA, TCRdb's TRBD1 call cannot be checked. The CDR3 loop spans 14 amino acids. Germline CDR1 SGHDN, CDR2 FVKESK.

By frequency, this clonotype registers medium-sized. The rearrangement uses TRBV28 and TRBJ2-7; TCRdb's D call of TRBD2 is untestable without DNA. This CDR3 has 16 amino acids. Germline V lookup: CDR1 MDHEN, CDR2 SYDVKM. The CDR3 sequence: CASSLKGPGLPNEQYF.

By frequency, this clonotype is medium-sized. J is TRBJ2-1 and V is TRBV2; checking the TCRdb D call of TRBD2 is not possible without DNA. The CDR3 loop spans 16 amino acids. CDR1 SNHLY and CDR2 FYNNEI come from the germline V gene. CDR3 residues: CASTEVTSGSYNEQFF.

By frequency, this clonotype registers medium-sized (0.01 to 0.1%). V gene TRBV24-1 combines with J gene TRBJ2-7; TCRdb's assignment of TRBD1 cannot be checked, as there is no DNA. The CDR3 totals 15 residues. Germline V gives CDR1 KGHDR, CDR2 SFDVKD. This chain's CDR3 is CATSDPAGQGYEQYF.

Considering frequency, this clonotype is medium-sized (0.01 to 0.1%). This chain connects TRBV2 to TRBJ1-1. CDR3 size: 11 residues. Germline loops: CDR1 SNHLY, CDR2 FYNNEI. CDR3 amino acids: CASSRQVEAFF.

The chain joins TRBV20-1 to TRBJ1-1; checking the TCRdb D call of TRBD1 is not possible without DNA. This CDR3 comprises 14 residues. Germline V gives CDR1 DFQATT, CDR2 SNEGSKA (reference sequence). CDR3 residues: CSARGVGSHTEAFF.

The chain uses TRBV30 and TRBJ2-1; TCRdb names TRBD1, which stays unverified in the absence of DNA. The CDR3 sequence is 14 residues long. Per the germline V gene, CDR1 is GTSNPN and CDR2 is SVGIG (reference sequence). The CDR3 loop reads CAWTLGGAHNEQFF.

According to its frequency, this clonotype is large. This sequence joins TRBV28 and TRBJ2-5; TCRdb selects TRBD1, and the lack of DNA leaves this call unchecked. Looked up from germline, CDR1 is MDHEN and CDR2 is SYDVKM. The CDR3 sequence is 12 residues long. CDR3 residues: CATSDGIGTQYF.

The rearrangement uses TRBV20-1 and TRBJ1-1; TCRdb's D call of TRBD1 is untestable without DNA. Germline CDR1 and CDR2: DFQATT and SNEGSKA (reference sequence). This CDR3 spans 14 amino acids. CDR3 sequence: CSARSPDRNTEAFF.

This rearrangement joins TRBV13 to TRBJ1-3. This CDR3 has 13 amino acids. CDR1 is PRHDT, CDR2 FYEKMQ, per germline (reference sequence). The CDR3 sequence is CASSPRTGNTIYF.

This clonotype is deemed medium-sized by its frequency. The chain uses TRBV7-9 and TRBJ2-1; there is no DNA to check the TCRdb D call of TRBD1. There are 14 residues in the CDR3. Germline CDR1 and CDR2: SEHNR and FQNEAQ (reference sequence). The CDR3 sequence: CASSPGTGLNEQFF. Filled out from reference TRBV7-9 and TRBJ2-1, the complete variable domain reads DTGVSQNPRHKITKRGQNVTFRCDPISEHNRLYWYRQTLGQGPEFLTYFQNEAQLEKSRLLSDRFSAERPKGSFSTLEIQRTEQGDSAMYLCASSPGTGLNEQFFGPGTRLTVL.

This clonotype counts as medium-sized by frequency. V is TRBV2 and J is TRBJ1-6. CDR1 is SNHLY, CDR2 FYNNEI, per germline. The CDR3 is made up of 15 amino acids. The CDR3 reads CASSEVGLVNSPLHF.

According to its frequency, this clonotype is large. The rearrangement joins TRBV28 to TRBJ2-3; with no DNA, the TCRdb D assignment of TRBD2 cannot be verified. The CDR3 covers 15 residues. Germline V gene lookup returns CDR1 MDHEN and CDR2 SYDVKM. This chain's CDR3 is CASSFPAGGPDTQYF.

The rearrangement links TRBV5-1 to TRBJ2-1; TCRdb calls TRBD1, which cannot be checked without DNA. The length of the CDR3 is 16 residues. The germline V gene encodes CDR1 SGHRS and CDR2 YFSETQ. The chain's CDR3 is CASSITGGSAYNEQFF.